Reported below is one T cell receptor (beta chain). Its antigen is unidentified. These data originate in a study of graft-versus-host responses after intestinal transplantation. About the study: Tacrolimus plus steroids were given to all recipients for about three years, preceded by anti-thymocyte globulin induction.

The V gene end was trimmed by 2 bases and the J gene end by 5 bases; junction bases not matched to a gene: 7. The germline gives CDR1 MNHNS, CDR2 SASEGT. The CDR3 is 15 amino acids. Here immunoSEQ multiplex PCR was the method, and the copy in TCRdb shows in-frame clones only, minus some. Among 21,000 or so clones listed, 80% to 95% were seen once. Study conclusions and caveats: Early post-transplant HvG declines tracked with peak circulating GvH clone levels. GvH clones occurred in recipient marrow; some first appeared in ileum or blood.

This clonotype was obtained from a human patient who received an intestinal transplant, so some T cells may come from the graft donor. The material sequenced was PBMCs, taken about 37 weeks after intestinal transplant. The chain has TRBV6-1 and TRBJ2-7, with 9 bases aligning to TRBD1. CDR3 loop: CASSEYETGGDEQYF. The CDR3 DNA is TGTGCCAGCAGTGAATACGAGACAGGGGGGGACGAGCAGTACTTC.